This TCR beta chain is from a study of blood T cells in healthy people across ages. Study at large: About one barcoded beta molecule per two T cells was captured by template switching.

Germline loops: CDR1 SGHTA, CDR2 FQGTGA. The CDR3 has 15 amino acids. Trimming removed 1 base from V and 10 bases from J; junction bases left unmatched: 5. The authors ran a second PCR of roughly 6 to 12 cycles using a sample-barcoded 5' primer and a J-beta primer mix. Individual samples furnished no less than 2.5 million CDR3-containing paired-end reads apiece. A single record per CDR3 protein comes from TCRdb applying MiXCR to the 5' RACE reads. The sample holds under 2,000,000 distinct CDR3 sequences, around 48% seen once. The genes are TRBV7-3 and TRBJ1-6; TRBD1 aligns across 9 bases. The sample comprised blood. The sequence was obtained from a woman between 35 and 50 years old in good health. The CDR3: CASSLNGQGRSPLHF. The CDR3 DNA is TGTGCCAGCAGCTTAAATGGACAGGGGAGGTCACCCCTCCACTTT.